Presented here are 16 T cell receptor beta chains from one specimen sequenced in a study of T cell changes during pregnancy in multiple sclerosis. Clones were read by immunoSEQ multiplex PCR, and TCRdb kept only the in-frame ones, dropping some. The sample records under 55,000 clones, just over 90% being singletons. The material sequenced was CD4+ T cells from peripheral blood mononuclear cells, taken before pregnancy. The receptors come from a female donor with multiple sclerosis, enrolled in a pregnancy study.

The chain carries TRBV12-5 and TRBJ2-1, with TRBD2 identical over 9 bases. Germline V gene data show CDR1 as LGHNT and CDR2 as FRNRAP. The ends lost 0 bases at V and 0 bases at J; junction bases unmatched: 18. The CDR3 contains 22 residues. The CDR3 DNA reads as TGTGCTAGTGGTTTGGTACGGCGGGGGGGATTAATCCCTCCGAGCTCCTACAATGAGCAGTTCTTC. This encodes CASGLVRRGGLIPPSSYNEQFF.

V usage is TRBV28 and J usage is TRBJ1-2; perhaps TRBD1 as D (6 bases). The V gene's germline CDR1 is MDHEN and CDR2 SYDVKM. V was cut by 7 bases and J by 4 bases, with 16 bases left in between. The CDR3 length is 14 residues. CDR3 sequence reads: CASIHGGGSYGYTF. DNA of the CDR3: TGTGCCAGCATCCACGGGGGGGGCTCCTATGGCTACACCTTC.

The gene calls are TRBV6-1 and TRBJ1-1; D not certain. Germline values: CDR1 MNHNS, CDR2 SASEGT. The CDR3 covers 13 residues. V gave up 6 bases and J gave up 7 bases, with 15 bases separating them. The CDR3 DNA reads as TGTGCCAGCAGGAGCTACGTTCGGGGTGAAGCTTTCTTT. It translates to CASRSYVRGEAFF.

This chain links TRBV23-1 with TRBJ2-5, with 11 bases identical to TRBD1. TRBV23-1 is designated an ORF whose function remains uncertain. The V segment lost 2 bases and the J segment 5 bases; nucleotides outside the gene matches: 7. The CDR3 covers 16 residues. In nucleotides, the CDR3 is TGCGCCAGCAGTCAAAGTAGGACAGGGGGCGCGGAGACCCAGTACTTC. Its protein product is CASSQSRTGGAETQYF.

This clone was detected once. This chain links TRBV10-2 with TRBJ1-2; 10 bases are a match to TRBD1. V shed 5 bases, J shed 4 bases, and the junction held 10 bases outside the gene matches. Germline V CDR1 and CDR2: WSHSY, SAAADI. This CDR3 is 16 amino acids long. The CDR3 DNA reads TGCGCCAGCAGTCCGGGACAGGGGTCGTTGGGCTATGGCTACACCTTC. This sequence encodes CASSPGQGSLGYGYTF.

The chain couples TRBV27 to TRBJ1-5, with D tentatively TRBD1 (5 bases). Trimming took off 6 bases at V and 2 bases at J, with 20 bases between the two ends. This CDR3 region has 17 residues. The germline V gene has CDR1 MNHEY and CDR2 SMNVEV (reference sequence). The CDR3 nucleotides read TGTGCCAGCAGCCTCCAAGCCCGGGGGGATGGCAATCAGCCCCAGCATTTT. This translates into CASSLQARGDGNQPQHF.

CDR3 nucleotides: TGCGCCAGCAGCTTGCTCCCCAGGGGGTACACTGAAGCTTTCTTT. Translated: CASSLLPRGYTEAFF. The V and J genes are TRBV5-1 and TRBJ1-1; TRBD1 aligns across 7 bases. The V gene's germline CDR1 is SGHRS and CDR2 YFSETQ. The CDR3 totals 15 residues. With V trimmed by 1 base and J by 3 bases, 6 bases remained unmatched.

The rearrangement uses TRBV27 and TRBJ1-1; no definite D call. Germline CDR1 and CDR2: MNHEY and SMNVEV (reference sequence). The CDR3 runs to 17 residues. V shed 0 bases and J shed 0 bases, with 14 bases lying between them. The CDR3 DNA reads as TGTGCCAGCAGTTTATCAGCCCCCGGAGCCTTGAACACTGAAGCTTTCTTT. Translation: CASSLSAPGALNTEAFF.

This clone was seen once. The rearrangement links TRBV14 to TRBJ1-1; TRBD1 matches at 7 bases. This CDR3 region has 17 residues. The germline V gene encodes CDR1 SGHDN and CDR2 FVKESK. Trimming at V came to 8 bases and at J to 0 bases, leaving 15 bases not matched to a gene. The CDR3 sequence: CASQLETGNPLNTEAFF. In DNA form, the CDR3 reads TGTGCCAGCCAGTTGGAGACAGGGAATCCCCTGAACACTGAAGCTTTCTTT. Combining the CDR3 with reference TRBV14 and TRBJ1-1 gives the whole variable domain EAGVTQFPSHSVIEKGQTVTLRCDPISGHDNLYWYRRVMGKEIKFLLHFVKESKQDESGMPNNRFLAERTGGTYSTLKVQPAELEDSGVYFCASQLETGNPLNTEAFFGQGTRLTVV.

The gene calls are TRBV7-2 and TRBJ2-3; 9 nucleotides match TRBD2. This CDR3 is built from 17 residues. The germline CDR1 and CDR2 sequences are SGHTA and FQGNSA. V trimming: 1 base; J trimming: 1 base; junction bases outside the gene matches: 6. CDR3 coding DNA: TGTGCCAGCAGCTTAGAACCCGCTAGCGGGGGCACAGATACGCAGTATTTT. It encodes CASSLEPASGGTDTQYF.

The rearrangement joins TRBV5-6 to TRBJ2-6, with D perhaps TRBD1 (5 bases). V lost 2 bases, J lost 0 bases, and 6 bases lay in between. The germline gives CDR1 SGHDT, CDR2 YYEEEE. This CDR3 is 15 amino acids long. CDR3 sequence (DNA): TGTGCCAGCAGCTTAAGGGGCTCTGGGGCCAACGTCCTGACTTTC. Translating it yields CASSLRGSGANVLTF.

The V call is TRBV28, the J call TRBJ2-7; a possible D gene is TRBD2 (5 bases). This CDR3 comprises 13 residues. V was clipped by 5 bases and J by 7 bases, with 15 bases between them. The germline V gene encodes CDR1 MDHEN and CDR2 SYDVKM. In DNA form, the CDR3 reads TGTGCCAGCAGTCCCCCCCCGGGGAGTGAGCAGTACTTC. Encoded protein: CASSPPPGSEQYF.

The chain uses TRBV10-3 and TRBJ1-2, with TRBD1 as a possible D gene (6 bases). CDR1 ENHRY and CDR2 SYGVKD come from the germline V gene. CDR3 length equals 15 residues. The V end lost 0 bases, the J end lost 0 bases, and 8 bases lay between the germline ends. As DNA, the CDR3 is TGTGCCATCAGTGAGTCCACAGGGACTAACTATGGCTACACCTTC. This encodes CAISESTGTNYGYTF.

Points on this clone: A read error may account for a junction end that differs from germline. The V and J genes are TRBV5-1 and TRBJ2-1; D might be TRBD2 (6 bases). Per germline, CDR1 SGHRS and CDR2 YFSETQ. The length of the CDR3 is 12 residues. Written as DNA, the CDR3 is TGCGCCAGCAGTTTGGGACTGCGGGAGCAGTTCTTC. This gives the protein CASSLGLREQFF.

This sequence joins TRBV5-1 and TRBJ1-2, with D hard to call. The CDR3 spans 14 residues. The germline gives CDR1 SGHRS, CDR2 YFSETQ. Trimming left V 0 bases short and J 4 bases short, with 10 bases between. The CDR3 DNA reads TGCGCCAGCAGCTTGGGTGGAGAACCCTATGGCTACACCTTC. This encodes CASSLGGEPYGYTF.

The rearrangement uses TRBV5-1 and TRBJ2-7; D unresolved. Germline V lookup: CDR1 SGHRS, CDR2 YFSETQ. Between the trimmed V and J ends, which lost 4 bases and 2 bases, there was a span of 13 bases. The CDR3 is 14 amino acids. In nucleotides, the CDR3 is TGCGCCAGCAGCCCCTGGCCAGCGACCTACGAGCAGTACTTC. It is translated as CASSPWPATYEQYF.